This entry lists 19 T cell receptor beta chains sequenced from one sample in a study of blood T cell repertoires in COVID-19. Using immunoSEQ multiplex PCR, the repertoire was profiled, and TCRdb retains in-frame clones only, with some absent. Found here are 35,000 to 50,000 clones, approximately 88% of them singletons; the top ten hold 3.7%. The sequenced material came from peripheral blood. The receptors stem from a human donor in a cohort sampled during active COVID-19.

The chain carries TRBV5-1 and TRBJ2-1; the match to TRBD2 covers 11 bases. The CDR3 has 17 amino acids. Per germline, CDR1 SGHRS and CDR2 YFSETQ. V lost 4 bases, J lost 8 bases, and 14 bases stayed unmatched. CDR3 bases: TGCGCCAGCAGCCCCCCGTTACTAGCGGGAGTTATCGATGAGCAGTTCTTC. It translates to CASSPPLLAGVIDEQFF. Looking up the rest from reference TRBV5-1 and TRBJ2-1 gives the full variable domain: KAGVTQTPRYLIKTRGQQVTLSCSPISGHRSVSWYQQTPGQGLQFLFEYFSETQRNKGNFPGRFSGRQFSNSRSEMNVSTLELGDSALYLCASSPPLLAGVIDEQFFGPGTRLTVL.

The V gene is TRBV7-9, the J gene TRBJ2-1; 8 bases agree with TRBD2. After removal of 0 bases from V and 5 bases from J, the junction contained 15 bases not matched to a gene. Germline CDR1 reads SEHNR; CDR2 reads FQNEAQ (reference sequence). CDR3 length: 19 amino acids. In DNA, the CDR3 is TGTGCCAGCAGCTTAGCGGCGGGTAGCGGGAAGGGATTGGACAATGAGCAGTTCTTC. The encoded protein is CASSLAAGSGKGLDNEQFF.

The CDR3 nucleotides are TGCGCCACATCATCCCCACGGGAGGGCGAAGAGACCCAGTACTTC. Translation: CATSSPREGEETQYF. The V call is TRBV10-1, the J call TRBJ2-5, with 8 bases aligning to TRBD2. J lost 3 bases, V lost 10 bases, and 13 bases had no gene match. Germline V CDR1 and CDR2: WNHNN, SYGVQD (reference sequence). The length of the CDR3 is 15 residues.

This clone turned up a few times. The rearrangement links TRBV2 to TRBJ1-2, with TRBD1 matching 7 bases. CDR1 and CDR2 (germline): SNHLY, FYNNEI. V was clipped by 2 bases and J by 3 bases; unmatched bases: 6. The CDR3 covers 15 residues. CDR3 sequence reads: CASSEPGTADYGYTF. The CDR3 DNA reads TGTGCCAGCAGTGAACCAGGGACAGCGGACTATGGCTACACCTTC. Full variable domain (outside the CDR3, taken from reference TRBV2 and TRBJ1-2): EPEVTQTPSHQVTQMGQEVILRCVPISNHLYFYWYRQILGQKVEFLVSFYNNEISEKSEIFDDQFSVERPDGSNFTLKIRSTKLEDSAMYFCASSEPGTADYGYTFGSGTRLTVV.

The chain has TRBV7-9 and TRBJ2-4; 13 nucleotides line up with TRBD2. The CDR3 totals 17 residues. J was trimmed by 7 bases and V by 5 bases; bases with no gene match: 11. CDR1 and CDR2 (germline): SEHNR, FQNEAQ (reference sequence). The CDR3 DNA reads TGTGCCAGCAGCCCGCCGACTAGCGGGAGGTGGATGAACATTCAGTACTTC. As protein: CASSPPTSGRWMNIQYF.

J is TRBJ1-1 and V is TRBV5-1; a weak D match, TRBD1 (6 bases). The CDR3 extends over 13 amino acids. CDR1 and CDR2 (germline): SGHRS, YFSETQ. V was shortened by 4 bases and J by 5 bases, with 12 bases between the two germline ends. The CDR3 region has the DNA TGCGCCAGCAGCCCCCGCACAGGGACTGAAGCTTTCTTT. It codes for CASSPRTGTEAFF. Variable domain in full (rest from reference TRBV5-1 and TRBJ1-1): KAGVTQTPRYLIKTRGQQVTLSCSPISGHRSVSWYQQTPGQGLQFLFEYFSETQRNKGNFPGRFSGRQFSNSRSEMNVSTLELGDSALYLCASSPRTGTEAFFGQGTRLTVV.

This clone has more than one count but fewer than ten. The chain joins TRBV4-3 to TRBJ1-2; TRBD1 agrees at 7 bases. The CDR3 has 13 residues. The V gene's germline CDR1 is LGHNA and CDR2 YSLEER. V was pared by 3 bases and J by 7 bases, with 5 bases of the junction left unmatched. CDR3 amino acids: CASSQVQGVGYTF. DNA for the CDR3: TGCGCCAGCAGCCAGGTTCAGGGGGTTGGCTACACCTTC.

This clone was seen more than once but under ten times. The chain links TRBV7-2 to TRBJ1-2, with 9 bases identical to TRBD1. The CDR3 contains 14 residues. V trimming: 7 bases; J trimming: 6 bases; junction bases outside the gene matches: 9. Germline loops: CDR1 SGHTA, CDR2 FQGNSA. CDR3 sequence: CASTYTGGGNGYTF. CDR3 nucleotide sequence: TGTGCCAGCACCTATACAGGGGGCGGAAATGGCTACACCTTC.

The chain links TRBV7-3 to TRBJ2-2; D not certain. CDR3 length: 15 amino acids. Trimming took 1 base from V and 2 from J, leaving 8 bases between them. Per the germline V gene, CDR1 is SGHTA and CDR2 is FQGTGA. CDR3 region: CASSLIQLNTGELFF. DNA for the CDR3: TGTGCCAGCAGCTTAATTCAGTTAAACACCGGGGAGCTGTTTTTT.

This clone was recorded only once. This chain connects TRBV30 to TRBJ2-2, with D perhaps matching TRBD1 (7 bases). CDR1 and CDR2 from the germline V gene are GTSNPN and SVGIG (reference sequence). The germline V and J ends were trimmed by 2 bases and 1 base, with 8 bases remaining between them. CDR3 length: 14 residues. The DNA of the CDR3 is TGTGCCTGGAGTCAGGGGGGGAACACCGGGGAGCTGTTTTTT. Its protein is CAWSQGGNTGELFF.

The chain uses TRBV10-3 and TRBJ2-7, with 9 bases lining up with TRBD1. CDR3 length equals 14 residues. The V gene's germline CDR1 is ENHRY and CDR2 SYGVKD. V trimming: 4 bases; J trimming: 5 bases; junction bases outside the gene matches: 6. The CDR3 nucleotides read TGTGCCATCAGTGTGGACAGGGGTCGGGACGAGCAGTACTTC. Its protein product is CAISVDRGRDEQYF.

The chain carries TRBV5-1 and TRBJ2-1, with 10 positions matching TRBD2. The CDR3 totals 16 residues. V was clipped by 4 bases and J by 5 bases; unmatched bases: 9. CDR1 and CDR2 from the germline V gene are SGHRS and YFSETQ. CDR3 protein: CASSLYSGRYDNEQFF. The DNA for the CDR3 is TGCGCCAGCAGCCTGTATAGCGGGAGGTATGACAATGAGCAGTTCTTC.

The rearrangement joins TRBV5-6 to TRBJ2-1; TRBD1 aligns across 8 bases. J lost 7 bases, V lost 6 bases, and 6 bases had no gene match. This CDR3 region has 13 residues. Germline CDR1 SGHDT, CDR2 YYEEEE. The chain's CDR3 is CASTSNRGNEQFF. The DNA of the CDR3 is TGTGCCAGCACCTCTAACAGGGGGAATGAGCAGTTCTTC.

This clone was found once. As DNA, the CDR3 is TGTGCCAGCAGTCGAGGGGGGGAAAGAGGAAAACTGTTTTTT. Protein product: CASSRGGERGKLFF. The chain employs TRBV7-2 and TRBJ1-4; D might be TRBD1 (6 bases). The CDR3 is made up of 14 amino acids. Germline lookup yields CDR1 SGHTA and CDR2 FQGNSA. Deletions cut 6 bases from V and 10 bases from J, with 18 bases between.

The J gene is TRBJ1-1, the V gene TRBV6-6; D is unclear. The germline V and J ends were trimmed by 6 bases and 1 base, with 9 bases remaining between them. This CDR3 spans 13 amino acids. CDR1 MNHNY and CDR2 SVGAGI come from the germline V gene (reference sequence). CDR3 coding DNA: TGTGCCAGCAGACCGACGGGGAACACTGAAGCTTTCTTT. This encodes CASRPTGNTEAFF.

V and J are TRBV28 and TRBJ2-1; 10 nucleotides match TRBD1. This CDR3 has 17 residues. V trimming: 5 bases; J trimming: 8 bases; junction bases outside the gene matches: 15. The germline V gene encodes CDR1 MDHEN and CDR2 SYDVKM. The CDR3 sequence is CASSLRRADRGDDEQFF. Written as DNA, the CDR3 is TGTGCCAGCAGTCTCAGACGGGCGGACAGGGGGGATGATGAGCAGTTCTTC.

A note on this clone: The junction shows a germline mismatch at one end, possibly a read error. The chain couples TRBV5-1 to TRBJ2-5; 7 positions agree with TRBD1. The germline CDR1 and CDR2 sequences are SGHRS and YFSETQ. This CDR3 spans 13 amino acids. The CDR3 protein is CATSIAGGETQYF. DNA of the CDR3: TGCGCCACCAGCATTGCAGGGGGAGAGACCCAGTACTTC.

This chain joins TRBV5-1 and TRBJ1-3; D is uncertain. Trimming stripped 4 bases from V and 0 bases from J, with 8 bases between. The CDR3 covers 14 residues. Germline V gene sequence: CDR1 SGHRS, CDR2 YFSETQ. CDR3 coding DNA: TGCGCCAGCAGCCCAGGCTCCTCTGGAAACACCATATATTTT. This codes for CASSPGSSGNTIYF.

The J gene is TRBJ1-2, the V gene TRBV4-1; D call uncertain. With 0 bases removed from V and 2 bases from J, the gap between germline ends came to 13 bases. The germline V gene has CDR1 MGHRA and CDR2 YSYEKL. This CDR3 has 16 amino acids. The chain's CDR3 is CASSQERSSTNYGYTF. CDR3 nucleotide sequence: TGCGCCAGCAGCCAAGAGAGGTCCTCGACCAACTATGGCTACACCTTC.